This T cell receptor beta chain is from a study of blood T cell repertoires in COVID-19. This table comes from immunoSEQ multiplex PCR, and its TCRdb copy is limited to in-frame clones, with some not included. The sample carries roughly 160,000 clones, approximately 74% recorded once. The TCR originated in a woman at least 80 years old with acute or convalescent COVID-19. Sequenced sample: peripheral blood.

The DNA of the CDR3 is TGTGCCAGCAGTTACGATGCACGAGCGGGAGGTTATTCCTACGAGCAGTACTTC. It codes for CASSYDARAGGYSYEQYF. The V gene is TRBV6-2 or TRBV6-3, the J gene TRBJ2-7, with 9 bases matching TRBD2. CDR3 length equals 18 residues. V lost 2 bases and J lost 1; bases outside the gene matches: 12. Germline V lookup: CDR1 MNHEY, CDR2 SVGEGT.